What follows are 16 T cell receptor beta chains derived from one specimen sequenced in a study of monozygotic twins with inflammatory bowel disease. TCRdb reprocessed the 5' RACE reads, keeping one entry per CDR3 protein, no DNA. Here the sample table reports under 200,000 distinct CDR3 sequences. The specimen sequenced was blood. Source of these receptors: a human donor with ulcerative colitis or Crohn's disease, or a healthy co-twin of an affected twin (not recorded which).

V usage is TRBV5-1 and J usage is TRBJ2-1; TCRdb selects TRBD1, and the lack of DNA leaves this call unchecked. CDR3 length equals 18 residues. In germline, CDR1 is SGHRS, CDR2 YFSETQ. This chain's CDR3 is CASSRGLASGAPYNEQFF.

The chain links TRBV10-3 to TRBJ2-7; TCRdb picks TRBD1, but there is no DNA to check that call. The CDR3 is 11 residues long. CDR1 is ENHRY, CDR2 SYGVKD, per germline. The CDR3 spells CAIKGSYEQYF.

J is TRBJ1-5 and V is TRBV18; TCRdb's D call, TRBD1, is unchecked because there is no DNA. Germline CDR1 and CDR2: KGHSH and LQKENI. The CDR3 contains 16 residues. The chain's CDR3 is CASSPPGQGARQPQHF.

The chain's CDR3 is CSARDGSNQPQHF. This sequence joins TRBV20-1 and TRBJ1-5. The CDR3 spans 13 residues. In germline, CDR1 is DFQATT, CDR2 SNEGSKA (reference sequence).

The V call is TRBV7-9, the J call TRBJ2-7; TCRdb lists TRBD2, though no DNA is available to test this call. Germline assignment: CDR1 SEHNR and CDR2 FQNEAQ (reference sequence). The CDR3 length is 14 residues. This chain's CDR3 is CASSRAAGGYEQYF.

This chain joins TRBV7-2 and TRBJ2-2; with no DNA, the TCRdb D assignment of TRBD2 cannot be verified. The CDR3 extends over 16 amino acids. CDR1 SGHTA and CDR2 FQGNSA come from the germline V gene. The CDR3 region is CASSSWTSGVPGELFF.

V usage is TRBV15 and J usage is TRBJ1-5. CDR1 is LNHNV, CDR2 YYDKDF, per germline (reference sequence). The CDR3 spans 15 residues. The CDR3: CATSVVFEGNQPQHF.

J is TRBJ1-1 and V is TRBV12-3 or TRBV12-4; checking the TCRdb D call of TRBD1 is not possible without DNA. The CDR3 contains 12 residues. CDR3 sequence: CASSPQHLEAFF.

The genes are TRBV7-8 and TRBJ2-7; absent DNA, TCRdb's TRBD1 call cannot be checked. This CDR3 contains 12 residues. The germline V gene has CDR1 SGHVS and CDR2 FQNEAQ. The CDR3 sequence: CASSDRGDEQYF.

CDR3 protein: CASSLGKRGEQYF. The chain uses TRBV18 and TRBJ2-7; TCRdb lists TRBD1, though no DNA is available to test this call. Germline assignment: CDR1 KGHSH and CDR2 LQKENI. The CDR3 has 13 residues.

This chain joins TRBV5-1 and TRBJ1-2. This CDR3 region has 14 residues. The V gene's germline CDR1 is SGHRS and CDR2 YFSETQ. CDR3 in amino acids: CASSFLGDNYGYTF. Variable domain in full (rest from reference TRBV5-1 and TRBJ1-2): KAGVTQTPRYLIKTRGQQVTLSCSPISGHRSVSWYQQTPGQGLQFLFEYFSETQRNKGNFPGRFSGRQFSNSRSEMNVSTLELGDSALYLCASSFLGDNYGYTFGSGTRLTVV.

V and J are TRBV30 and TRBJ1-4; the TCRdb D gene call, TRBD1, has no DNA to confirm it. Germline-derived CDR1 and CDR2 are GTSNPN and SVGIG (reference sequence). This CDR3 is 15 amino acids long. The CDR3 spells CAWSRGQGAEEKLFF.

This chain joins TRBV20-1 and TRBJ2-1; TCRdb designates TRBD1, a call that cannot be tested without DNA. Germline CDR1 DFQATT, CDR2 SNEGSKA (reference sequence). The CDR3 length is 15 residues. The CDR3 sequence: CSARPPGTTYNEQFF.

The chain couples TRBV6-5 to TRBJ2-5; as DNA is missing, the TRBD2 call by TCRdb cannot be tested. This CDR3 is 17 amino acids long. Germline values: CDR1 MNHEY, CDR2 SVGAGI. Here the CDR3 reads CASSYPMVGQYQETQYF.

V usage is TRBV12-3 or TRBV12-4 and J usage is TRBJ1-1. The CDR3 is 11 residues long. CDR3 residues: CASSFGFEAFF.

The chain uses TRBV5-1 and TRBJ2-1; TCRdb returns TRBD2, unconfirmable since there is no DNA. CDR1 is SGHRS and CDR2 is YFSETQ in the germline V gene. This CDR3 has 16 residues. CDR3 in amino acids: CASSSLARGSYNEQFF. Filled out from reference TRBV5-1 and TRBJ2-1, the complete variable domain reads KAGVTQTPRYLIKTRGQQVTLSCSPISGHRSVSWYQQTPGQGLQFLFEYFSETQRNKGNFPGRFSGRQFSNSRSEMNVSTLELGDSALYLCASSSLARGSYNEQFFGPGTRLTVL.